The 11 T cell receptor beta chains in this list originate from one sample, sequenced in a study of blood T cell repertoires in COVID-19. Libraries were prepared by immunoSEQ multiplex PCR; TCRdb keeps only in-frame clonotypes and omits some of them. The repertoire holds more than 200,000 clones, with around 82% as singletons. The sequenced sample was PBMCs or T cells enriched from blood (not recorded which). These TCRs come from a man aged 25 to 40 with acute COVID-19.

This clone was seen once. The chain links TRBV14 to TRBJ1-1, with unresolved D. The CDR3 has 15 amino acids. Germline V gene sequence: CDR1 SGHDN, CDR2 FVKESK. V dropped 2 bases and J dropped 1 base, with 11 bases sitting between them. The CDR3 here is CASSQNGHRNTEAFF. The CDR3 nucleotides read TGTGCCAGCAGCCAAAATGGGCACAGGAACACTGAAGCTTTCTTT. Based on the CDR3 plus reference TRBV14 and TRBJ1-1, the full variable domain is EAGVTQFPSHSVIEKGQTVTLRCDPISGHDNLYWYRRVMGKEIKFLLHFVKESKQDESGMPNNRFLAERTGGTYSTLKVQPAELEDSGVYFCASSQNGHRNTEAFFGQGTRLTVV.

This clone was seen only a few times. This sequence joins TRBV30 and TRBJ1-2; D remains ambiguous. Germline V gene lookup returns CDR1 GTSNPN and CDR2 SVGIG (reference sequence). Trimming left V 0 bases short and J 0 bases short, with 8 bases between. CDR3 length equals 14 residues. CDR3 DNA sequence: TGTGCCTGGAGTGTCGGAGGAACTAACTATGGCTACACCTTC. This sequence encodes CAWSVGGTNYGYTF. The full variable domain, completed using reference TRBV30 and TRBJ1-2, is SQTIHQWPATLVQPVGSPLSLECTVEGTSNPNLYWYRQAAGRGLQLLFYSVGIGQISSEVPQNLSASRPQDRQFILSSKKLLLSDSGFYLCAWSVGGTNYGYTFGSGTRLTVV.

Written as DNA, the CDR3 is TGTGCCAGCAGTGAACTAGCGGGTGCCTACAATGAGCAGTTCTTC. This codes for CASSELAGAYNEQFF. V and J are TRBV7-2 and TRBJ2-1; 9 nucleotides match TRBD2. The ends lost 6 bases at V and 2 bases at J; junction bases unmatched: 5. The V gene's germline CDR1 is SGHTA and CDR2 FQGNSA. The CDR3 has 15 amino acids.

This chain joins TRBV29-1 and TRBJ1-2; 9 nucleotides line up with TRBD1. With V trimmed by 7 bases and J by 8 bases, 17 bases remained unmatched. The CDR3 is made up of 15 amino acids. CDR1 and CDR2 from the germline V gene are SQVTM and ANQGSEA. The CDR3 DNA is TGCAGCGGAACGACTCCGGGACAGGGAGATCACGGCTACACCTTC. This encodes CSGTTPGQGDHGYTF.

This clone has just a few counts. The chain joins TRBV18 to TRBJ2-2; TRBD1 matches at 7 bases. The J segment lost 1 base and the V segment lost 3 bases, leaving 8 bases of the junction unmatched. Germline loops: CDR1 KGHSH, CDR2 LQKENI. The CDR3 extends over 17 amino acids. Here the CDR3 DNA reads TGTGCCAGCTCACCTCTCGGACAGGCTAGGAACACCGGGGAGCTGTTTTTT. This sequence encodes CASSPLGQARNTGELFF.

This clone showed up just once. The chain combines TRBV19 with TRBJ1-4; 7 nucleotides line up with TRBD1. This CDR3 contains 15 residues. The germline gives CDR1 LNHDA, CDR2 SQIVND (reference sequence). The V and J ends lost 4 bases and 0 bases, in that order; junction bases with no gene match: 2. The CDR3 reads CASSTDRATNEKLFF. The DNA for the CDR3 is TGTGCCAGTAGTACAGACAGGGCAACTAATGAAAAACTGTTTTTT.

This rearrangement joins TRBV3-1 (or the pseudogene TRBV3-2) to TRBJ2-1, with TRBD1 as a possible D gene (6 bases). In germline, CDR1 is LGHDT, CDR2 YNNKEL (reference sequence). V lost 1 base and J 9 bases, leaving 13 bases between the germline ends. The CDR3 has 14 residues. CDR3 sequence (DNA): TGTGCCAGCAGCCAAGCGGGCAGGGGCCGTGAGCAGTTCTTC. This codes for CASSQAGRGREQFF.

V usage is TRBV6-1 and J usage is TRBJ1-1, with 8 bases that match TRBD1. The trim removed 2 bases at V and 1 base at J, leaving 0 bases unmatched. CDR3 length: 14 residues. Germline CDR1 is MNHNS and CDR2 is SASEGT. CDR3 coding DNA: TGTGCCAGCAGTGAAACAGGGGGGAACACTGAAGCTTTCTTT. Translation: CASSETGGNTEAFF.

The chain links TRBV9 to TRBJ2-1, with unresolved D. The CDR3 totals 15 residues. V lost 1 base, J lost 6 bases, and 14 bases lay in between. Germline V gene data show CDR1 as SGDLS and CDR2 as YYNGEE. CDR3 nucleotides: TGTGCCAGCAGCGTATCCGCTGCGGTCGTCAATGAGCAGTTCTTC. It is translated as CASSVSAAVVNEQFF. Together with reference TRBV9 and TRBJ2-1, the CDR3 gives the full variable domain: DSGVTQTPKHLITATGQRVTLRCSPRSGDLSVYWYQQSLDQGLQFLIQYYNGEERAKGNILERFSAQQFPDLHSELNLSSLELGDSALYFCASSVSAAVVNEQFFGPGTRLTVL.

The rearrangement uses TRBV6-1 and TRBJ1-2, with a tentative D call TRBD1 (5 bases). CDR1 and CDR2 (germline): MNHNS, SASEGT. The CDR3 is 14 amino acids. Trimming shortened V by 3 bases and J by 2 bases, and 10 bases separated the two germline ends. The CDR3 here is CASSDRQGNYGYTF. The CDR3 nucleotides are TGTGCCAGCAGTGATAGGCAGGGAAACTATGGCTACACCTTC.

In nucleotides, the CDR3 is TGCGCCAGCAGCTTCAGCGGGGGGGCAGGTAATGAGCAGTTCTTC. Translating it yields CASSFSGGAGNEQFF. The chain combines TRBV5-1 with TRBJ2-1; 10 bases are shared with TRBD2. The germline V gene has CDR1 SGHRS and CDR2 YFSETQ. The CDR3 is 15 residues long. The V segment lost 2 bases and the J segment 7 bases; nucleotides outside the gene matches: 6. The full variable domain, its missing parts supplied by reference TRBV5-1 and TRBJ2-1, is KAGVTQTPRYLIKTRGQQVTLSCSPISGHRSVSWYQQTPGQGLQFLFEYFSETQRNKGNFPGRFSGRQFSNSRSEMNVSTLELGDSALYLCASSFSGGAGNEQFFGPGTRLTVL.